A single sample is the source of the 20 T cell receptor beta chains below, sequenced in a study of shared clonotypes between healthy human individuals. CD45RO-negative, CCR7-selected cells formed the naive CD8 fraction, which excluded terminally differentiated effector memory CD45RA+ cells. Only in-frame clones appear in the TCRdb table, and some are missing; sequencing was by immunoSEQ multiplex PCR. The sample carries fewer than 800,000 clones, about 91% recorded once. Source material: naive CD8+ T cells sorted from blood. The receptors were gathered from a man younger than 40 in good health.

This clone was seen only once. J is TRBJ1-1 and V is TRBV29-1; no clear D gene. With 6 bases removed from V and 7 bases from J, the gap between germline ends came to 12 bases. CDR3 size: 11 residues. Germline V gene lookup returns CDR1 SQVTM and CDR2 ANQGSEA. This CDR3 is CSVTWAYEAFF. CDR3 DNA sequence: TGCAGCGTCACCTGGGCGTATGAAGCTTTCTTT.

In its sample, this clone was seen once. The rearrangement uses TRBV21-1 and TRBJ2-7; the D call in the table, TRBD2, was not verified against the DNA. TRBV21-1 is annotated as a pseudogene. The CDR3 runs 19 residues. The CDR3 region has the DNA TGTGCCAGCAGCAAAGCGGGGCACCCCGGCGGGAGGGACTCCTACGAGCAGTACTTC. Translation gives CASSKAGHPGGRDSYEQYF.

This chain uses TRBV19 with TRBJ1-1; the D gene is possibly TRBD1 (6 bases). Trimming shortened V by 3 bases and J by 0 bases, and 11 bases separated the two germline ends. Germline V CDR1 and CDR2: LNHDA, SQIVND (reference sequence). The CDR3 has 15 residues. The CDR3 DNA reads TGTGCCAGTAGTATTGGACAGTCCATGAACACTGAAGCTTTCTTT. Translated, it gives CASSIGQSMNTEAFF.

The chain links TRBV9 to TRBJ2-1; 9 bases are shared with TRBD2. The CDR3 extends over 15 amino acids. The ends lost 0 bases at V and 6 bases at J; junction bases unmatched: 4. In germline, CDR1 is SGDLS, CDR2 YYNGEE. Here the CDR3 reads CASSVEGTSRNEQFF. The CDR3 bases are TGTGCCAGCAGCGTAGAGGGGACTAGCCGCAATGAGCAGTTCTTC.

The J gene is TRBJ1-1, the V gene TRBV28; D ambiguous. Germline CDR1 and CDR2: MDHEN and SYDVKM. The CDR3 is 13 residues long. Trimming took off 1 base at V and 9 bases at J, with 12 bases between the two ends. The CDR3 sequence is CASSLYAGDQAFF. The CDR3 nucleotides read TGTGCCAGCAGTTTATACGCTGGCGACCAAGCTTTCTTT.

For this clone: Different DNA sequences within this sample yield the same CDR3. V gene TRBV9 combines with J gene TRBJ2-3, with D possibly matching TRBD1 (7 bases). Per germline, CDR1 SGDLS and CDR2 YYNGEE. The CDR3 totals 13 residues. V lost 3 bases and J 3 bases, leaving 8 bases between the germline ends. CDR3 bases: TGTGCCAGCAGCGCAGGGGGGACAGATACGCAGTATTTT. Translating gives CASSAGGTDTQYF. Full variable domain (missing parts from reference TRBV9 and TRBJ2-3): DSGVTQTPKHLITATGQRVTLRCSPRSGDLSVYWYQQSLDQGLQFLIQYYNGEERAKGNILERFSAQQFPDLHSELNLSSLELGDSALYFCASSAGGTDTQYFGPGTRLTVL.

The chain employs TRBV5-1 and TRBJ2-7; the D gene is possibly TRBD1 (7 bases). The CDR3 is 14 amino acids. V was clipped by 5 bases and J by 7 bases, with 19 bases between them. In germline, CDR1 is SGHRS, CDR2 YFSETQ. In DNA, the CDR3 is TGCGCCAGCAGAGGGGCGGAGGGGGCGCGGGAGCAGTACTTC. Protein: CASRGAEGAREQYF.

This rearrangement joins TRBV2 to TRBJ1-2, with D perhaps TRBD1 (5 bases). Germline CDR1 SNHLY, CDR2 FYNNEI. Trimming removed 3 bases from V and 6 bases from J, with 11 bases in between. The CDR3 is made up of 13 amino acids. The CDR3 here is CASSEGGRDGYTF. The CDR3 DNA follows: TGTGCCAGCAGTGAGGGGGGACGGGATGGCTACACCTTC.

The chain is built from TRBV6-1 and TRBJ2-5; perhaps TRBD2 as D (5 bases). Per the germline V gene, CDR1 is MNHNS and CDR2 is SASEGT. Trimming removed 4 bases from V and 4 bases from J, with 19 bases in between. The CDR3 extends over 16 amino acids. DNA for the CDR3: TGTGCCAGCAGTGCCGTGCTAGGCCCTCGGGGAGAGACCCAGTACTTC. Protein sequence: CASSAVLGPRGETQYF.

The CDR3 DNA follows: TGTGCCAGCAGCGTTAATCTAGCGGGAGGGCCGGGCACCGGGGAGCTGTTTTTT. Protein: CASSVNLAGGPGTGELFF. The rearrangement joins TRBV7-3 to TRBJ2-2, with TRBD2 matching over 12 bases. V lost 5 bases to trimming and J lost 4 bases; unmatched junction nucleotides: 11. The V gene's germline CDR1 is SGHTA and CDR2 FQGTGA. There are 18 residues in the CDR3.

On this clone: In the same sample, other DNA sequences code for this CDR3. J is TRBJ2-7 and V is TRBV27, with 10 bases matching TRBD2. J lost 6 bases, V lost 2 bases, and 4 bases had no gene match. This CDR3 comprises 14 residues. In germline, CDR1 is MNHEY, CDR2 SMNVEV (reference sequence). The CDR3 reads CASSLGLAGVEQYF. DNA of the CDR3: TGTGCCAGCAGTTTAGGTCTAGCGGGAGTCGAGCAGTACTTC.

The CDR3 sequence is CASSLYGGRGYEQYF. Here the CDR3 DNA reads TGTGCCAGCAGCTTATATGGTGGGAGGGGTTACGAGCAGTACTTC. The J gene is TRBJ2-7, the V gene TRBV7-2; TRBD2 agrees at 7 bases. The CDR3 is 15 residues long. The germline gives CDR1 SGHTA, CDR2 FQGNSA. V lost 2 bases to trimming and J lost 4 bases; unmatched junction nucleotides: 8.

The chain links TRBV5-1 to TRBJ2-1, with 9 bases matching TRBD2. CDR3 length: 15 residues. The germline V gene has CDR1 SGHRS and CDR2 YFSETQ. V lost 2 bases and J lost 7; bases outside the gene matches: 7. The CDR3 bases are TGCGCCAGCAGCTTCGGTAGCGGGAGTGGAAATGAGCAGTTCTTC. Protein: CASSFGSGSGNEQFF. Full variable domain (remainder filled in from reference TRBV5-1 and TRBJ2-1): KAGVTQTPRYLIKTRGQQVTLSCSPISGHRSVSWYQQTPGQGLQFLFEYFSETQRNKGNFPGRFSGRQFSNSRSEMNVSTLELGDSALYLCASSFGSGSGNEQFFGPGTRLTVL.

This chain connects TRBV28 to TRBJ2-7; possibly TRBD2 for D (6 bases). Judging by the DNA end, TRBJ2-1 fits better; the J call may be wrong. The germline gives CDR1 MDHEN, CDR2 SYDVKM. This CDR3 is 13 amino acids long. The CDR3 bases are TGTGCCAGCAGTTTCCGAGTAGCGGTAGAGCAGTTCTTC. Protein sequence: CASSFRVAVEQFF.

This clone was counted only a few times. CDR3 amino acids: CASSPVGRQGRETQYF. The CDR3, as DNA: TGTGCCAGCAGTCCGGTGGGGAGACAGGGTCGGGAGACCCAGTACTTC. The rearrangement joins TRBV27 to TRBJ2-5; 7 positions agree with TRBD1. The V gene's germline CDR1 is MNHEY and CDR2 SMNVEV (reference sequence). There are 16 residues in the CDR3. V trimming: 5 bases; J trimming: 5 bases; junction bases outside the gene matches: 14.

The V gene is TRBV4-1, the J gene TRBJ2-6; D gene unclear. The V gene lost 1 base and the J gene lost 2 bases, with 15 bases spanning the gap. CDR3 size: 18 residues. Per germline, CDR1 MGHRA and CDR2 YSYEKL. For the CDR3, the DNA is TGCGCCAGCAGCCAAGTTGGCCTAGAACCAGCTGGGGCCAACGTCCTGACTTTC. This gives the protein CASSQVGLEPAGANVLTF.

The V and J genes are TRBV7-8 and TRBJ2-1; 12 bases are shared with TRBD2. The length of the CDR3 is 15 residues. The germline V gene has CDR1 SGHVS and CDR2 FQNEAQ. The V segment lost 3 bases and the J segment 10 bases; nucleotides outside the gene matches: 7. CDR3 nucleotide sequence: TGTGCCAGCAGCTTGGGGACTAGCGGGTACCCCGAGCAGTTCTTC. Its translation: CASSLGTSGYPEQFF.

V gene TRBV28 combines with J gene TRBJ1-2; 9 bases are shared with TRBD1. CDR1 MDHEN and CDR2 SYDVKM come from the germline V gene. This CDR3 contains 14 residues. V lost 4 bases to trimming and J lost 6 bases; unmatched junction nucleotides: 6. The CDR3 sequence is CASSSMTGGDGYTF. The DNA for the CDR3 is TGTGCCAGCAGTTCTATGACAGGGGGGGATGGCTACACCTTC.

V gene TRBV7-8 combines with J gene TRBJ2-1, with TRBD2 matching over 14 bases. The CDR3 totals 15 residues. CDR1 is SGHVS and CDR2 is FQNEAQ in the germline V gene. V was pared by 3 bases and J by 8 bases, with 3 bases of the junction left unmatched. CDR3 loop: CASSLTSGRAYEQFF. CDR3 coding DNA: TGTGCCAGCAGCTTGACTAGCGGGAGGGCCTATGAGCAGTTCTTC.

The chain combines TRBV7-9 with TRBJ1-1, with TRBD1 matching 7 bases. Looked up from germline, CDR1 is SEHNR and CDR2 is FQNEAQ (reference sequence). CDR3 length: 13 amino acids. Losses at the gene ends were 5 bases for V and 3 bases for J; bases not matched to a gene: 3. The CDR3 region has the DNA TGTGCCAGCAGCCGGGACAGCCACACTGAAGCTTTCTTT. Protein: CASSRDSHTEAFF.